The clone carrying this T cell receptor (beta chain) occurred many times. Its antigen remains unidentified. Sequence at one end of the junction differs from germline and may be a read error. The CDR3 is 13 amino acids. TCRalpha and TCRbeta libraries used 5'RACE with constant-segment primers and UMIs. In TCRdb, the 5' RACE reads were re-called with MiXCR into one record per CDR3 protein. Of hundreds of thousands of distinct CDR3 sequences detected, approximately 20% appear once; the ten largest clones hold around 13%. The entry originates in a study of T-cell memory formation after mild COVID-19. Study observations and caveats: Pre-infection memory showed some responding clones, and this suggested that cross-reactive memory joined. Clones that contracted clustered mainly in CM and EM if CD4+ and in EMRA if CD8+.

The receptor comes from an adult woman who had mild COVID-19 (a few samples of this study predate the infection). Cell type and time point are not known. The rearrangement uses TRBV12-3 or TRBV12-4 and TRBJ2-2; tentatively, D is TRBD2 (5 bases). Sequenced material: PBMCs or a T cell subset sorted from them (not recorded which). CDR3 in amino acids: CASRLDGAGELFF. CDR3 nucleotide sequence: TGTGCCAGCAGATTAGACGGGGCCGGGGAGCTGTTTTTT.